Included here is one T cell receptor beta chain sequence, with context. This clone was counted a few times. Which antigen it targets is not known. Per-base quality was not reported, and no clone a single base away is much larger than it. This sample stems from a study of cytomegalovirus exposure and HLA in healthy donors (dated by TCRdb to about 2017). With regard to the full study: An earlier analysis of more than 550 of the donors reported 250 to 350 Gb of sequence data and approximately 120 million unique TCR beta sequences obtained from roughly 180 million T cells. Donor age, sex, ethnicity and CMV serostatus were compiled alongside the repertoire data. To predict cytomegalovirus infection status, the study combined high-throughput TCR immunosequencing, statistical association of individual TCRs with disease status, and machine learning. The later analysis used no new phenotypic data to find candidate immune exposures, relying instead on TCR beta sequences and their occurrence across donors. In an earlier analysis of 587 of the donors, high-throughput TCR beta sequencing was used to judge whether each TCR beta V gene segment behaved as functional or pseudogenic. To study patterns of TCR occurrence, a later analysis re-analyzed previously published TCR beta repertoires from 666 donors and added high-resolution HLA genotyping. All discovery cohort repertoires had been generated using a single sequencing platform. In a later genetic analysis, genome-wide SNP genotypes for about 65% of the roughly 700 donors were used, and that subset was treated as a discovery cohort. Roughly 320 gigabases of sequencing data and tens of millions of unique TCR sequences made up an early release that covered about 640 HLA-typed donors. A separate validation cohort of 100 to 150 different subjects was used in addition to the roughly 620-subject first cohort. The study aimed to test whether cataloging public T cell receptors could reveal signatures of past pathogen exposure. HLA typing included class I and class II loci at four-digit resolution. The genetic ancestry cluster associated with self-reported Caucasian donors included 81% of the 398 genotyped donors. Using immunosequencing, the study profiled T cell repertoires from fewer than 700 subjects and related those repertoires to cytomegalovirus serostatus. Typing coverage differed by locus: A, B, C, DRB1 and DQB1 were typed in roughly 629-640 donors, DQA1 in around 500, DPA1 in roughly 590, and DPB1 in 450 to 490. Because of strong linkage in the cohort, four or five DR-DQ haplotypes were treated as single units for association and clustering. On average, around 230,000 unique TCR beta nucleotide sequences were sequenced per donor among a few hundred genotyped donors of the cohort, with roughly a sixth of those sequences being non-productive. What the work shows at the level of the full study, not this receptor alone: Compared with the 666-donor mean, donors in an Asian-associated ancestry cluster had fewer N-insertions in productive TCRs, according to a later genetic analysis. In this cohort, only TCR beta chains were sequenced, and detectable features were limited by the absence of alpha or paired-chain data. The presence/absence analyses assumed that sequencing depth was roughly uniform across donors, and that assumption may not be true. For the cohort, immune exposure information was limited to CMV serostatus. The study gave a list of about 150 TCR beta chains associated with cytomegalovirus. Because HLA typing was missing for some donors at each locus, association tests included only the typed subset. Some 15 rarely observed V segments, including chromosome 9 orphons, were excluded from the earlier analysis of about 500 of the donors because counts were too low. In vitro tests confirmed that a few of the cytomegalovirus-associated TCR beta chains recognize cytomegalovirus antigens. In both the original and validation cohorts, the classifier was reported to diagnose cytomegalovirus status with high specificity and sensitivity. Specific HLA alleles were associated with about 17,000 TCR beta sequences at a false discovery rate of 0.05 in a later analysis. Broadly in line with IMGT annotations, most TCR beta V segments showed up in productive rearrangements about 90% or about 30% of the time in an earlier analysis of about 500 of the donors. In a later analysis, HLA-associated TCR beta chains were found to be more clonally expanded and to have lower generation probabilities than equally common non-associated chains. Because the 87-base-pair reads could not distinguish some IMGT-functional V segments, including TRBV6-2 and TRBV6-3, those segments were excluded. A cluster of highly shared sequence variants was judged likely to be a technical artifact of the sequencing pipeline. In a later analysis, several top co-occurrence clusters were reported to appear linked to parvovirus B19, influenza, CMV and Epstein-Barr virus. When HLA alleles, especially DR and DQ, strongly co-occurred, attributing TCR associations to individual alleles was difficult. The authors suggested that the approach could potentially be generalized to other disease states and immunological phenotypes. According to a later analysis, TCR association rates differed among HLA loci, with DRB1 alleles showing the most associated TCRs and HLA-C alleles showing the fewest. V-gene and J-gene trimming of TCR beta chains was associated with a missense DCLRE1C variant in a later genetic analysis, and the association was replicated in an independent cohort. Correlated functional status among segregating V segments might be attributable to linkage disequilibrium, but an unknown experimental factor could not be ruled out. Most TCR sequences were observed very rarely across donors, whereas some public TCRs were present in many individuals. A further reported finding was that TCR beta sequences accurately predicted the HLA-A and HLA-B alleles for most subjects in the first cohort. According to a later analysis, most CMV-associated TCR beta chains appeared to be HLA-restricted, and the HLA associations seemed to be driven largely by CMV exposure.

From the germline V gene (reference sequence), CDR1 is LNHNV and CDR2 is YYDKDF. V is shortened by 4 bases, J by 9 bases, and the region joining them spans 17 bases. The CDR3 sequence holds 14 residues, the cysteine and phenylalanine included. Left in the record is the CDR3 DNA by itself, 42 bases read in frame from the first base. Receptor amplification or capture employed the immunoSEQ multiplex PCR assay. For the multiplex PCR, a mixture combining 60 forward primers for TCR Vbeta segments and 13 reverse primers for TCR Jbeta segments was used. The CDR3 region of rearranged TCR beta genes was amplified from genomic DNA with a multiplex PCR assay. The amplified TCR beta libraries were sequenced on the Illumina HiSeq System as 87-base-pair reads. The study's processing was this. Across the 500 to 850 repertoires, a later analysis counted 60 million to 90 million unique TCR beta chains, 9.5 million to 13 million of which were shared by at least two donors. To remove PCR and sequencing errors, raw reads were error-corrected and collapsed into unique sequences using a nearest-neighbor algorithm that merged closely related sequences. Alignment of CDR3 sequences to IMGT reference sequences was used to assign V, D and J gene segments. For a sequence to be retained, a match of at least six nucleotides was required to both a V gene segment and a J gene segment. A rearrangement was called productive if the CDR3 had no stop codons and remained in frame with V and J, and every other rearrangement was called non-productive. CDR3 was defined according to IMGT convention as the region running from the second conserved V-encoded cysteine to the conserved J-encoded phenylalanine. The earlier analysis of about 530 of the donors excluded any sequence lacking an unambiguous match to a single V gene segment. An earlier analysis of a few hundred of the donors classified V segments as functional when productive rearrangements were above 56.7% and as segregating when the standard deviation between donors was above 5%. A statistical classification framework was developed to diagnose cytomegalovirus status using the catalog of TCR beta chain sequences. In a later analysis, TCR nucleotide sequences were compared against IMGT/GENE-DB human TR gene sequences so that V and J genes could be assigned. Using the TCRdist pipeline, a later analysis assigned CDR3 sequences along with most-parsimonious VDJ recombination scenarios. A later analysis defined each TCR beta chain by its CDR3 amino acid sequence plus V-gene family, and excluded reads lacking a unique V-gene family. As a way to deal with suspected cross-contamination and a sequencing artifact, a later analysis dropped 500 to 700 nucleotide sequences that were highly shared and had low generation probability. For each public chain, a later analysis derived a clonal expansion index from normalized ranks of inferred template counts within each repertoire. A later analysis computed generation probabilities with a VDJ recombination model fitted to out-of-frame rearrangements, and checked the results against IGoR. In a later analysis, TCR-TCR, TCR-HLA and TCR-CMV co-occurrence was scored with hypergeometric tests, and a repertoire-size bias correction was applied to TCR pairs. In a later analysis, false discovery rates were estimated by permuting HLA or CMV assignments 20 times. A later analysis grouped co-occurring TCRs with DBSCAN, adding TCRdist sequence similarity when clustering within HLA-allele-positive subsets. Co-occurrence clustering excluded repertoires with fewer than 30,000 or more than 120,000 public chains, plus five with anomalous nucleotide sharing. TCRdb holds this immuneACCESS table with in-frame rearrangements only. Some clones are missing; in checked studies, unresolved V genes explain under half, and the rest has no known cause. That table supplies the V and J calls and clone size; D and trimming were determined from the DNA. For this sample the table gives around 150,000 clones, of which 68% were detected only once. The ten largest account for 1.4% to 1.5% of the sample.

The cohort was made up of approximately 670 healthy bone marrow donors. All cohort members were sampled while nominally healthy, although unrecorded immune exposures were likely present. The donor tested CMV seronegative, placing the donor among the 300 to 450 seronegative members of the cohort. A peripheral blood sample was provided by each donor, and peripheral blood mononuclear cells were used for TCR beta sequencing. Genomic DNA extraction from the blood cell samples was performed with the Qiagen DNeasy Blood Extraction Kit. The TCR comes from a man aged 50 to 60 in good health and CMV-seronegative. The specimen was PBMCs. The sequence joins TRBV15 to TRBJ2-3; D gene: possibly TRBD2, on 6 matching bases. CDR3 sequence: CATSTVEGPVTQYF. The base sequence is TGTGCCACCAGCACTGTGGAGGGGCCGGTGACGCAGTATTTT.